A single sample gave rise to the 30 T cell receptor beta chains below, sequenced in a study of blood T cell repertoires in COVID-19. Sequencing used immunoSEQ multiplex PCR; TCRdb keeps in-frame clones, though not all of them. The data contain some 250,000 clones, roughly 80% of them seen just once; the ten biggest clones take up 4.2%. The specimen sequenced was peripheral blood. The receptors here all came from a man aged 60 to 69 with acute or convalescent COVID-19.

This chain uses TRBV2 with TRBJ1-2; no firm D call. The CDR3 consists of 11 residues. The germline V and J ends were trimmed by 4 bases and 4 bases, with 4 bases remaining between them. Per germline, CDR1 SNHLY and CDR2 FYNNEI. The CDR3 protein is CASSASYGYTF. The CDR3 nucleotides are TGTGCCAGCAGTGCTTCCTATGGCTACACCTTC.

This sequence joins TRBV5-6 and TRBJ2-3, with no clear D. The germline V gene has CDR1 SGHDT and CDR2 YYEEEE. The CDR3 is 15 residues long. V was pared by 5 bases and J by 2 bases, with 15 bases between. The CDR3 DNA sequence: TGTGCCAGCAGTCGGCAGCCGACTTTCACAGATACGCAGTATTTT. It translates to CASSRQPTFTDTQYF.

The chain carries TRBV7-6 and TRBJ2-1; 7 bases agree with TRBD1. The CDR3 has 15 amino acids. The J segment lost 6 bases and the V segment lost 2 bases, leaving 7 bases of the junction unmatched. Per germline, CDR1 SGHVS and CDR2 FNYEAQ. CDR3 sequence reads: CASSLPRTGANEQFF. The CDR3 region has the DNA TGTGCCAGCAGCTTACCTAGGACAGGTGCCAATGAGCAGTTCTTC.

The rearrangement joins TRBV27 to TRBJ2-7; 9 bases are shared with TRBD1. This CDR3 region has 16 residues. The V and J ends lost 3 bases and 0 bases, in that order; junction bases with no gene match: 6. Germline assignment: CDR1 MNHEY and CDR2 SMNVEV (reference sequence). For the CDR3, the DNA is TGTGCCAGCAGTTTGACGGGACAGGGCATCTCCTACGAGCAGTACTTC. This gives the protein CASSLTGQGISYEQYF.

This clone was observed a few times. The gene calls are TRBV14 and TRBJ2-6; TRBD1 matches at 7 bases. V dropped 3 bases and J dropped 4; count of bases not matched to a gene: 9. This CDR3 is built from 17 residues. Germline CDR1 reads SGHDN; CDR2 reads FVKESK. The CDR3 nucleotides read TGTGCCAGCAGCCAGGATACAGGGGCGGGCGGGGCCAACGTCCTGACTTTC. It is translated as CASSQDTGAGGANVLTF.

The V and J genes are TRBV2 and TRBJ1-5; D might be TRBD1 (6 bases). The CDR3 extends over 14 amino acids. V lost 7 bases to trimming and J lost 7 bases, with 17 bases between them. The germline V gene has CDR1 SNHLY and CDR2 FYNNEI. The CDR3 DNA is TGTGCCAGCACCGGGGGGGGCTCCGGGCAGCCCCAGCATTTT. Its translation: CASTGGGSGQPQHF.

This chain links TRBV21-1 with TRBJ2-7; the table's D call, TRBD2, has no DNA check behind it. TRBV21-1 is classified as a pseudogene. CDR3 size: 15 residues. CDR3 in DNA: TGTGCCAGCAGGCCTAGCGGGGACCACTCCTACGAGCAGTACTTC. It specifies CASRPSGDHSYEQYF.

V usage is TRBV6-6 and J usage is TRBJ1-1, with 7 bases aligning to TRBD1. This CDR3 has 13 residues. Germline CDR1 and CDR2: MNHNY and SVGAGI (reference sequence). V was pared by 6 bases and J by 4 bases, with 5 bases of the junction left unmatched. CDR3 in DNA: TGTGCCAGCAGGATTCCAGGGGGCACTGAAGCTTTCTTT. Protein product: CASRIPGGTEAFF.

The rearrangement uses TRBV7-2 and TRBJ1-1, with D hard to call. Germline V CDR1 and CDR2: SGHTA, FQGNSA. V dropped 0 bases and J dropped 3 bases, with 14 bases sitting between them. The CDR3 totals 16 residues. The CDR3 reads CASSLALFPSDTEAFF. The CDR3, as DNA: TGTGCCAGCAGCTTAGCTCTCTTTCCCAGCGACACTGAAGCTTTCTTT.

V and J are TRBV9 and TRBJ2-2, with D uncertain. Germline V gene lookup returns CDR1 SGDLS and CDR2 YYNGEE. This CDR3 region has 17 residues. Between the trimmed V and J ends, which lost 4 bases and 0 bases, there was a span of 16 bases. The CDR3 sequence is CASSLNQAPANTGELFF. In nucleotides, the CDR3 is TGTGCCAGCAGCCTCAATCAGGCCCCCGCGAACACCGGGGAGCTGTTTTTT.

The chain recombines TRBV12-3 or TRBV12-4 with TRBJ2-1, with 8 bases identical to TRBD1. The CDR3 spans 13 residues. V was clipped by 10 bases and J by 8 bases; unmatched bases: 10. The CDR3 coding sequence is TGTGCCACCAGGCAGACAGGGGAGCATGAGCAGTTCTTC. Protein product: CATRQTGEHEQFF.

V usage is TRBV9 and J usage is TRBJ2-3; D unclear. The V end lost 5 bases, the J end lost 5 bases, and 12 bases lay between the germline ends. The CDR3 covers 13 residues. Germline CDR1 is SGDLS and CDR2 is YYNGEE. The CDR3 sequence is CASSRKLGDTQYF. The CDR3 region has the DNA TGTGCCAGCAGTAGAAAGCTAGGAGATACGCAGTATTTT. The variable domain in full, with the rest retrieved from reference TRBV9 and TRBJ2-3, is DSGVTQTPKHLITATGQRVTLRCSPRSGDLSVYWYQQSLDQGLQFLIQYYNGEERAKGNILERFSAQQFPDLHSELNLSSLELGDSALYFCASSRKLGDTQYFGPGTRLTVL.

The chain has TRBV28 and TRBJ2-7, with 8 bases lining up with TRBD1. Germline-derived CDR1 and CDR2 are MDHEN and SYDVKM. The J segment lost 2 bases and the V segment lost 6 bases, leaving 3 bases of the junction unmatched. This CDR3 contains 13 residues. The CDR3 reads CASRRQGPYEQYF. The CDR3 DNA is TGTGCCAGCAGGAGACAGGGGCCCTACGAGCAGTACTTC.

The V call is TRBV21-1, the J call TRBJ1-5; the D call in the table, TRBD1, was not verified against the DNA. TRBV21-1 counts as a pseudogene. CDR3 size: 20 residues. The CDR3 DNA reads as TGTGCCAGCAGCAAAGAAGGGACAGGGGGGGGAAGTGGTCGCAATCAGCCCCAGCATTTT. It translates to CASSKEGTGGGSGRNQPQHF.

In DNA form, the CDR3 reads TGTGCCAGCAGCCAAGTGGAGGGGAGGAGAAATGAGCAGTTCTTC. Protein product: CASSQVEGRRNEQFF. The V and J genes are TRBV3-1 (or the pseudogene TRBV3-2) and TRBJ2-1; D perhaps matches TRBD2 (6 bases). Trimming left V 1 base short and J 7 bases short, with 14 bases between. Germline V gives CDR1 LGHDT, CDR2 YNNKEL (reference sequence). The CDR3 runs 15 residues.

The rearrangement links TRBV2 to TRBJ1-2, with D possibly being TRBD1 (6 bases). CDR1 is SNHLY, CDR2 FYNNEI, per germline. Trimming left V 7 bases short and J 0 bases short, with 15 bases between. The CDR3 length is 15 residues. The CDR3 region has the DNA TGTGCCAGCACCCCAGGATACAGGGCTAACTATGGCTACACCTTC. Amino acid sequence: CASTPGYRANYGYTF.

This chain links TRBV4-2 with TRBJ2-7; 12 bases map to TRBD1. Per the germline V gene, CDR1 is LGHNA and CDR2 is YNFKEQ. The CDR3 is 14 amino acids. With V trimmed by 5 bases and J by 6 bases, 5 bases remained unmatched. The CDR3 DNA reads as TGTGCCAGCAGCTACCGGGACAGGGGGCGCGAGCAGTACTTC. It encodes CASSYRDRGREQYF.

The chain combines TRBV7-9 with TRBJ1-1; TRBD1 might be the D (5 bases). The CDR3 length is 13 residues. CDR1 and CDR2 (germline): SEHNR, FQNEAQ (reference sequence). Trimming took 2 bases from V and 4 from J, leaving 8 bases between them. Here the CDR3 reads CASSLQGTTEAFF. DNA of the CDR3: TGTGCCAGCAGCTTACAGGGAACCACTGAAGCTTTCTTT.

This chain connects TRBV10-3 to TRBJ2-1; D is perhaps TRBD2 (5 bases). The CDR3 runs to 13 residues. CDR1 and CDR2 (germline): ENHRY, SYGVKD. Trimming shortened V by 0 bases and J by 5 bases, and 5 bases separated the two germline ends. CDR3: CAISESEDNEQFF. Written as DNA, the CDR3 is TGTGCCATCAGTGAGTCGGAGGACAATGAGCAGTTCTTC.

J is TRBJ2-3 and V is TRBV5-1; D uncertain. The CDR3 is 15 residues long. Germline loops: CDR1 SGHRS, CDR2 YFSETQ. The V end was cut by 0 bases, the J end by 3 bases, with 11 bases between. DNA for the CDR3: TGCGCCAGCAGCTTGGAACAGCTCCATACAGATACGCAGTATTTT. It translates to CASSLEQLHTDTQYF.

The chain joins TRBV27 to TRBJ2-7; TRBD2 aligns across 8 bases. This CDR3 is 14 amino acids long. J was trimmed by 4 bases and V by 3 bases; bases with no gene match: 5. Germline loops: CDR1 MNHEY, CDR2 SMNVEV (reference sequence). The CDR3 DNA reads as TGTGCCAGCAGTTTCGGGACTAGTAGGTACGAGCAGTACTTC. This gives the protein CASSFGTSRYEQYF.

This clone was picked up one time. The chain carries TRBV6-5 and TRBJ2-2, with 8 positions matching TRBD1. CDR1 and CDR2 from the germline V gene are MNHEY and SVGAGI. J gave up 6 bases and V 5 bases, and 8 bases lay outside the gene matches. The CDR3 sequence is 15 residues long. In nucleotides, the CDR3 is TGTGCCAGCAGTAACCGACAGGGGTCTTCCGGGGAGCTGTTTTTT. Protein: CASSNRQGSSGELFF.

This sequence joins TRBV5-4 and TRBJ1-1, with a tentative D call TRBD1 (6 bases). V was shortened by 2 bases and J by 10 bases, with 18 bases between the two germline ends. The length of the CDR3 is 14 residues. Germline lookup yields CDR1 SGHNT and CDR2 YYREEE (reference sequence). CDR3 residues: CASSLQGGRPRAFF. In nucleotides, the CDR3 is TGTGCCAGCAGCTTACAGGGCGGGAGGCCAAGAGCTTTCTTT.

The chain has TRBV5-1 and TRBJ2-7; 7 bases are a match to TRBD1. Germline trimming cut 4 bases from V and 0 bases from J; bases unmatched to any gene: 4. The germline gives CDR1 SGHRS, CDR2 YFSETQ. CDR3 length: 14 residues. In DNA form, the CDR3 reads TGCGCCAGCAGCCGGGACAGAAGCTCCTACGAGCAGTACTTC. It yields the protein CASSRDRSSYEQYF.

This chain joins TRBV29-1 and TRBJ2-1; 12 positions match TRBD2. In germline, CDR1 is SQVTM, CDR2 ANQGSEA. This CDR3 spans 13 amino acids. The V gene end was trimmed by 4 bases and the J gene end by 7 bases; junction bases not matched to a gene: 2. DNA for the CDR3: TGCAGCGTTGGACTAGCGGGAGCAAATGAGCAGTTCTTC. It encodes CSVGLAGANEQFF.

The rearrangement uses TRBV3-1 (or the pseudogene TRBV3-2) and TRBJ2-3; TRBD2 matches at 8 bases. The V gene end was trimmed by 4 bases and the J gene end by 10 bases; junction bases not matched to a gene: 16. Germline V gene lookup returns CDR1 LGHDT and CDR2 YNNKEL (reference sequence). The CDR3 totals 16 residues. The CDR3 coding sequence is TGTGCCAGCAGCCTCAGATGGCCGACGCGGGAGGCCCCGCAGTATTTT. Encoded protein: CASSLRWPTREAPQYF.

This chain connects TRBV6-2 or TRBV6-3 to TRBJ2-1; 8 bases align to TRBD2. The CDR3 is 15 residues long. V was clipped by 4 bases and J by 5 bases; unmatched bases: 7. The germline CDR1 and CDR2 sequences are MNHEY and SVGEGT. The CDR3 DNA follows: TGTGCCAGCAGTTCAGCGGGAGCGGGGAACAATGAGCAGTTCTTC. It encodes CASSSAGAGNNEQFF.

The chain combines TRBV12-1 with TRBJ2-7; no check of the table's D call, TRBD2, against the DNA was made. TRBV12-1 is marked as a pseudogene. The CDR3 has 14 amino acids. For the CDR3, the DNA is TGTGCCAGCAGCTTTGATTCGGGGGGGTACGAGCAGTACTTC. Its protein product is CASSFDSGGYEQYF.

The chain employs TRBV19 and TRBJ1-2; D might be TRBD1 (5 bases). The CDR3 covers 17 residues. Per germline, CDR1 LNHDA and CDR2 SQIVND (reference sequence). Trimming took off 3 bases at V and 5 bases at J, with 22 bases between the two ends. The CDR3 sequence: CASSIPGVSSAAYGYTF. The DNA for the CDR3 is TGTGCCAGTAGTATCCCGGGGGTTTCGAGTGCGGCATATGGCTACACCTTC.

This clone was recorded only once. V gene TRBV11-2 combines with J gene TRBJ1-3; possibly TRBD1 for D (6 bases). The V end lost 0 bases, the J end lost 0 bases, and 12 bases lay between the germline ends. This CDR3 region has 17 residues. CDR1 SGHAT and CDR2 FQNNGV come from the germline V gene. The CDR3 spells CASSLEGHGDSGNTIYF. The DNA for the CDR3 is TGTGCCAGCAGCTTAGAGGGACACGGAGACTCTGGAAACACCATATATTTT.